The 30 T cell receptor beta chains in this list originate from one sample, sequenced in a study of blood T cell repertoires in COVID-19. TCRdb keeps only in-frame clones here, not all; method: immunoSEQ multiplex PCR. The table lists 300,000 to 400,000 clones, roughly 84% of them singletons, with 1% in the top ten. The material sequenced was peripheral blood. Every receptor here comes from a man in his fifties or sixties with active or convalescent COVID-19.

The CDR3 spells CATSDSGTGSTDTQYF. CDR3 DNA sequence: TGTGCCACCAGTGATTCCGGGACAGGGAGCACAGATACGCAGTATTTT. V and J are TRBV24-1 and TRBJ2-3; 9 bases are a match to TRBD1. The V gene end was trimmed by 2 bases and the J gene end by 0 bases; junction bases not matched to a gene: 2. This CDR3 contains 16 residues. Germline loops: CDR1 KGHDR, CDR2 SFDVKD.

The chain employs TRBV6-7 and TRBJ1-5, with D perhaps matching TRBD1 (5 bases). TRBV6-7 is designated an ORF whose function remains uncertain. V lost 2 bases, J lost 0 bases, and 29 bases lay in between. The length of the CDR3 is 22 residues. CDR3: CASSYTQLRAGPAEISNQPQHF. The CDR3 DNA reads as TGTGCCAGCAGTTACACCCAACTTCGGGCAGGGCCCGCTGAGATTAGCAATCAGCCCCAGCATTTT.

The chain combines TRBV5-8 with TRBJ1-5, with D hard to call. This CDR3 comprises 12 residues. Germline CDR1 SGHTS, CDR2 YDEGEE. Trimming removed 1 base from V and 9 bases from J, with 8 bases in between. CDR3 sequence: CASSLLASPQHF. In DNA, the CDR3 is TGTGCCAGCAGCTTGTTGGCATCGCCCCAGCATTTT.

Turning to this clone: Other DNA sequences of this sample code for an identical CDR3. The rearrangement joins TRBV5-1 to TRBJ2-1; D ambiguous. The V and J ends lost 0 bases and 5 bases respectively, with 6 bases between them. Germline CDR1 and CDR2: SGHRS and YFSETQ. CDR3 length: 13 amino acids. The CDR3 nucleotides are TGCGCCAGCAGCTTGGGAGGTGACAATGAGCAGTTCTTC. Its protein is CASSLGGDNEQFF.

This clone has only a few counts. J is TRBJ2-7 and V is TRBV7-3, with D hard to call. The germline V and J ends were trimmed by 0 bases and 5 bases, with 8 bases remaining between them. The CDR3 is 13 residues long. Germline values: CDR1 SGHTA, CDR2 FQGTGA. The DNA of the CDR3 is TGTGCCAGCAGCTTAACGGTTACAGACGAGCAGTACTTC. Translated: CASSLTVTDEQYF.

V is TRBV7-3 and J is TRBJ1-6; D is possibly TRBD1 (5 bases). CDR1 is SGHTA, CDR2 FQGTGA, per germline. The V end lost 4 bases, the J end lost 6 bases, and 7 bases lay between the germline ends. CDR3 length: 13 amino acids. The CDR3 loop reads CASSWGFNSPLHF. CDR3 DNA: TGTGCCAGCAGCTGGGGCTTTAATTCACCCCTCCACTTT.

V gene TRBV30 combines with J gene TRBJ1-6, with D tentatively TRBD1 (5 bases). This CDR3 comprises 12 residues. Deletions cut 2 bases from V and 8 bases from J, with 7 bases between. CDR1 and CDR2 (germline): GTSNPN, SVGIG (reference sequence). This chain's CDR3 is CAWSLRDSPLHF. The DNA for the CDR3 is TGTGCCTGGAGTCTCAGGGATTCACCCCTCCACTTT.

The chain recombines TRBV28 with TRBJ1-1, with 7 bases lining up with TRBD1. The CDR3 consists of 15 residues. In germline, CDR1 is MDHEN, CDR2 SYDVKM. Trimming removed 1 base from V and 2 bases from J; junction bases left unmatched: 4. Here the CDR3 reads CASSLFGTANTEAFF. CDR3 bases: TGTGCCAGCAGTTTATTCGGGACAGCAAACACTGAAGCTTTCTTT.

The V call is TRBV5-1, the J call TRBJ1-1; 9 nucleotides agree with TRBD1. The V gene end was trimmed by 2 bases and the J gene end by 4 bases; junction bases not matched to a gene: 9. Germline V gives CDR1 SGHRS, CDR2 YFSETQ. The CDR3 spans 16 residues. CDR3 residues: CASSLTILQGATEAFF. The CDR3 DNA follows: TGCGCCAGCAGCTTAACGATCTTACAGGGGGCCACTGAAGCTTTCTTT.

This rearrangement joins TRBV6-1 to TRBJ2-7, with 8 nucleotides matching TRBD1. The CDR3 loop spans 15 amino acids. V gave up 3 bases and J gave up 2 bases; unmatched junction bases: 6. Germline CDR1 reads MNHNS; CDR2 reads SASEGT. The CDR3: CASSEQGQAPYEQYF. The CDR3 DNA sequence: TGTGCCAGCAGTGAGCAGGGACAGGCCCCCTACGAGCAGTACTTC.

This chain joins TRBV5-1 and TRBJ1-6; D not resolved. This CDR3 is built from 15 residues. Germline-derived CDR1 and CDR2 are SGHRS and YFSETQ. The ends were cut back, 0 bases at V and 4 bases at J, with 8 bases in the middle. This chain's CDR3 is CASSLAIEYNSPLHF. CDR3 coding DNA: TGCGCCAGCAGCTTGGCTATCGAATATAATTCACCCCTCCACTTT.

The V and J genes are TRBV4-2 and TRBJ2-1, with D possibly TRBD2 on 5 matching bases. The CDR3 is made up of 14 amino acids. Germline values: CDR1 LGHNA, CDR2 YNFKEQ. Trimming stripped 0 bases from V and 9 bases from J, with 12 bases between. This CDR3 is CASSQDRAGTEQFF. Written as DNA, the CDR3 is TGTGCCAGCAGCCAAGATCGGGCGGGTACTGAGCAGTTCTTC.

This chain uses TRBV28 with TRBJ1-6; 10 bases align to TRBD1. Per germline, CDR1 MDHEN and CDR2 SYDVKM. The ends lost 0 bases at V and 14 bases at J; junction bases unmatched: 7. This CDR3 has 15 residues. The CDR3 spells CASSLWRDRGSTLHF. The CDR3 DNA follows: TGTGCCAGCAGTTTATGGCGGGACAGGGGTTCGACCCTCCACTTT.

The chain combines TRBV11-2 with TRBJ2-7; a possible D gene is TRBD1 (5 bases). V shed 5 bases and J shed 0 bases, with 11 bases lying between them. Germline CDR1 SGHAT, CDR2 FQNNGV. The CDR3 is 14 residues long. The CDR3, as DNA: TGTGCCAGCAGCCAACGACAGTTCTCCTACGAGCAGTACTTC. Its translation: CASSQRQFSYEQYF. The variable domain in full, completed from reference TRBV11-2 and TRBJ2-7, reads EAGVAQSPRYKIIEKRQSVAFWCNPISGHATLYWYQQILGQGPKLLIQFQNNGVVDDSQLPKDRFSAERLKGVDSTLKIQPAKLEDSAVYLCASSQRQFSYEQYFGPGTRLTVT.

The genes are TRBV5-1 and TRBJ2-5; a weak D match, TRBD2 (6 bases). The V gene lost 0 bases and the J gene lost 4 bases, with 19 bases spanning the gap. The CDR3 extends over 17 amino acids. CDR1 and CDR2 from the germline V gene are SGHRS and YFSETQ. The CDR3 DNA sequence: TGCGCCAGCAGCTTGGCCAGTACGAGCGGGTGGGGAGAGACCCAGTACTTC. This sequence encodes CASSLASTSGWGETQYF.

The rearrangement uses TRBV2 and TRBJ2-3, with TRBD2 matching over 10 bases. Germline V CDR1 and CDR2: SNHLY, FYNNEI. J was trimmed by 6 bases and V by 3 bases; bases with no gene match: 9. The CDR3 loop spans 16 amino acids. DNA of the CDR3: TGTGCCAGCAGTGAGTCTAGCGGGGGCTCGACGGATACGCAGTATTTT. The encoded protein is CASSESSGGSTDTQYF.

V usage is TRBV19 and J usage is TRBJ1-1; 9 nucleotides line up with TRBD1. The CDR3 has 13 residues. The germline gives CDR1 LNHDA, CDR2 SQIVND (reference sequence). V lost 4 bases, J lost 9 bases, and 6 bases stayed unmatched. CDR3 nucleotides: TGTGCCAGTAGTAGTGGGGACAGGGAAAAAGCTTTCTTT. It is translated as CASSSGDREKAFF.

This chain connects TRBV5-4 to TRBJ1-2, with 9 bases aligning to TRBD1. Germline CDR1 is SGHNT and CDR2 is YYREEE (reference sequence). Trimming cost V 0 bases and J 2 bases; bases outside gene matches: 2. The CDR3 is 15 residues long. CDR3 residues: CASSLAGTGNYGYTF. The CDR3 DNA sequence: TGTGCCAGCAGCTTGGCCGGGACAGGGAACTATGGCTACACCTTC.

V usage is TRBV6-5 and J usage is TRBJ2-7; TRBD1 aligns across 10 bases. The junction had 4 bases not matched to a gene; V was cut back by 8 bases and J by 0 bases. Germline loops: CDR1 MNHEY, CDR2 SVGAGI. The CDR3 loop spans 14 amino acids. CDR3 coding DNA: TGTGCCAGCTTCGGGACAGGGGTCTCCTACGAGCAGTACTTC. Protein sequence: CASFGTGVSYEQYF.

The V call is TRBV29-1, the J call TRBJ2-7; TRBD1 agrees at 10 bases. Germline V gene data show CDR1 as SQVTM and CDR2 as ANQGSEA. The CDR3 covers 13 residues. J was trimmed by 2 bases and V by 6 bases; bases with no gene match: 4. CDR3 coding DNA: TGCAGCGTGGGACAGGGGATCACCTACGAGCAGTACTTC. It translates to CSVGQGITYEQYF.

This chain links TRBV18 with TRBJ2-1; 7 nucleotides match TRBD1. CDR3 length equals 15 residues. Per germline, CDR1 KGHSH and CDR2 LQKENI. V lost 5 bases to trimming and J lost 0 bases; unmatched junction nucleotides: 4. CDR3: CASSSGQLSYNEQFF. CDR3 nucleotide sequence: TGTGCCAGCTCATCGGGACAGCTCTCCTACAATGAGCAGTTCTTC.

This clone was seen only a few times. J is TRBJ1-2 and V is TRBV2; D may be TRBD1 (5 bases). The CDR3 consists of 13 residues. Germline loops: CDR1 SNHLY, CDR2 FYNNEI. The V end was cut by 9 bases, the J end by 5 bases, with 16 bases between. CDR3 sequence: CASNSNGGYGYTF. Written as DNA, the CDR3 is TGTGCCAGTAATTCAAACGGGGGATATGGCTACACCTTC.

CDR3 amino acids: CASRTGQGTYNEQFF. The DNA of the CDR3 is TGTGCCAGCAGGACGGGACAGGGAACCTACAATGAGCAGTTCTTC. This chain joins TRBV2 and TRBJ2-1, with 9 bases that match TRBD1. Trimming cost V 6 bases and J 2 bases; bases outside gene matches: 5. The CDR3 is made up of 15 amino acids. Germline V lookup: CDR1 SNHLY, CDR2 FYNNEI.

This chain connects TRBV15 to TRBJ2-3; perhaps TRBD2 as D (6 bases). Trimming shortened V by 1 base and J by 2 bases, and 10 bases separated the two germline ends. The CDR3 loop spans 15 amino acids. The germline gives CDR1 LNHNV, CDR2 YYDKDF (reference sequence). The CDR3, as DNA: TGTGCCACCAGCAGAGCGCTAGCGCACACAGATACGCAGTATTTT. Its translation: CATSRALAHTDTQYF.

This clone has a single count. CDR3 in DNA: TGTGCCAGCAGCTCGGGACAGGCTAATGAAAAACTGTTTTTT. Translation: CASSSGQANEKLFF. V is TRBV5-4 and J is TRBJ1-4, with TRBD1 matching over 8 bases. This CDR3 contains 14 residues. Per germline, CDR1 SGHNT and CDR2 YYREEE (reference sequence). V was clipped by 3 bases and J by 3 bases; unmatched bases: 1.

This clone came up a few times. The V and J genes are TRBV28 and TRBJ2-1; 7 nucleotides match TRBD1. Trimming took 6 bases from V and 4 from J; bases not matched to a gene: 12. There are 16 residues in the CDR3. The V gene's germline CDR1 is MDHEN and CDR2 SYDVKM. The CDR3 loop reads CASRPIDRVLYNEQFF. CDR3 DNA sequence: TGTGCCAGCAGGCCAATCGACAGGGTCCTATACAATGAGCAGTTCTTC.

The CDR3: CASSSDGGSYNEQFF. CDR3 coding DNA: TGCGCCAGCAGCAGCGACGGGGGTTCCTACAATGAGCAGTTCTTC. This chain connects TRBV5-1 to TRBJ2-1; D might be TRBD2 (6 bases). The V end lost 4 bases, the J end lost 1 base, and 12 bases lay between the germline ends. Per germline, CDR1 SGHRS and CDR2 YFSETQ. The CDR3 has 15 amino acids.

The rearrangement links TRBV27 to TRBJ1-1; TRBD1 aligns across 8 bases. Germline lookup yields CDR1 MNHEY and CDR2 SMNVEV (reference sequence). CDR3 length: 15 amino acids. The V segment lost 4 bases and the J segment 7 bases; nucleotides outside the gene matches: 11. The CDR3 sequence is CASSSGGAGFGEAFF. The CDR3 DNA reads as TGTGCCAGCAGTTCAGGGGGCGCAGGGTTCGGTGAAGCTTTCTTT.

In this sample, this clone turned up a few times. The V and J genes are TRBV19 and TRBJ1-4; D may be TRBD1 (5 bases). The CDR3 loop spans 14 amino acids. Germline CDR1 reads LNHDA; CDR2 reads SQIVND (reference sequence). V dropped 7 bases and J dropped 8 bases, with 17 bases sitting between them. The CDR3 region is CASTKAREREKLFF. The CDR3 DNA follows: TGTGCCAGTACCAAAGCCAGGGAAAGGGAAAAACTGTTTTTT.

The J gene is TRBJ1-1, the V gene TRBV18, with TRBD1 as a possible D gene (6 bases). CDR1 and CDR2 (germline): KGHSH, LQKENI. CDR3 length equals 18 residues. With 2 bases removed from V and 2 bases from J, the gap between germline ends came to 21 bases. Here the CDR3 reads CASSPWPLAGVENTEAFF. The CDR3 coding sequence is TGTGCCAGCTCACCATGGCCGCTGGCAGGGGTTGAAAACACTGAAGCTTTCTTT.